This T cell receptor (beta chain) comes out of a study of control samples from healthy donors and cancer patients. Libraries were prepared by immunoSEQ multiplex PCR; TCRdb keeps only in-frame clonotypes and omits some of them. The sample yields roughly 120,000 clones, around 88% seen once. V lost 2 bases, J lost 0 bases, and 2 bases stayed unmatched. The germline V gene has CDR1 GTSNPN and CDR2 SVGIG (reference sequence). This CDR3 region has 15 residues. The chain joins TRBV30 to TRBJ2-2; 8 bases map to TRBD1. The sequenced material came from blood. The source is a man between 40 and 49 years old in good health. CDR3 in amino acids: CAWSLQGANTGELFF. The DNA of the CDR3 is TGTGCCTGGAGTCTACAGGGGGCGAACACCGGGGAGCTGTTTTTT.